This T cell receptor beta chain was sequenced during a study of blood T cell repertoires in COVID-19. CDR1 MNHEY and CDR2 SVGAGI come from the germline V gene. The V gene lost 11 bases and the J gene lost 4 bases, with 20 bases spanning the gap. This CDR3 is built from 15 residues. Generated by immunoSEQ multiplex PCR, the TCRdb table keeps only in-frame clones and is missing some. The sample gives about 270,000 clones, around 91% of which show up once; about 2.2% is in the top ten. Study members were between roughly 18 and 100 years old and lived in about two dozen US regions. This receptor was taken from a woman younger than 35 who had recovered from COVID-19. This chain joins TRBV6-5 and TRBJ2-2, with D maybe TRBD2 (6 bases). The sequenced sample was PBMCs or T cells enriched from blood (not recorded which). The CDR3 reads CAGSRRGVGTGELFF. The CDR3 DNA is TGTGCCGGATCTCGGAGGGGCGTGGGCACCGGGGAGCTGTTTTTT.